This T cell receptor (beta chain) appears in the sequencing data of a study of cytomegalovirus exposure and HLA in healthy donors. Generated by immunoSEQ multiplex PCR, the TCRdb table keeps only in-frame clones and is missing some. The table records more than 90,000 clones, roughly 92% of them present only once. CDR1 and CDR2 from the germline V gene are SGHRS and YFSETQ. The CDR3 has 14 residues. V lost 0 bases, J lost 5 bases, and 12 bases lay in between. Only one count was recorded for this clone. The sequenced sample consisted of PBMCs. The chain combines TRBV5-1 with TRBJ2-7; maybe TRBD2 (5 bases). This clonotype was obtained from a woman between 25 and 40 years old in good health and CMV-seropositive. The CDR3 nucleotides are TGCGCCAGCAGCTTGGGGGGAGCCGCGAACGAGCAGTACTTC. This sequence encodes CASSLGGAANEQYF.